The 2 T cell receptor beta chains below come from one sample, sequenced in a study of response to subunit inactivated influenza vaccine. One entry per CDR3 protein, called by TCRdb with MiXCR from the RT-PCR reads. The table includes around 790,000 distinct CDR3 sequences, 21% detected once. The material sequenced was PBMCs from blood, taken about 5 days after vaccination. Source of these receptors: a man aged 50 to 60 who received an inactivated influenza vaccine.

The rearrangement joins TRBV9 to TRBJ1-4, with D hard to call. The CDR3 covers 15 residues. The germline CDR1 and CDR2 sequences are SGDLS and YYNGEE. Trimming took off 0 bases at V and 7 bases at J, with 13 bases between the two ends. CDR3 protein: CASSVGSAGVEKLFF. In nucleotides, the CDR3 is TGTGCCAGCAGCGTAGGGTCGGCAGGTGTTGAAAAACTGTTTTTT.

This chain uses TRBV6-2 or TRBV6-3 with TRBJ2-6; no clear D gene. The ends were cut back, 5 bases at V and 8 bases at J, with 22 bases in the middle. The length of the CDR3 is 17 residues. Germline-derived CDR1 and CDR2 are MNHEY and SVGEGT. This CDR3 is CASSRLLEEIVSNVLTF. In DNA, the CDR3 is TGTGCCAGCAGTAGACTCCTCGAGGAAATCGTTTCCAACGTCCTGACTTTC.